This entry concerns a single T cell receptor (beta chain). This clone's antigen is unknown. No base-level quality is on record; no much larger clone is a single base apart. This sample was taken from a study of cytomegalovirus exposure and HLA in healthy donors (dated by TCRdb to about 2017). For context, the study as a whole: According to an earlier analysis of 550 to 750 of the donors, roughly 180 million T cells yielded some 120 million unique TCR beta sequences and about 300 Gb of sequence data. An early release covering roughly 640 HLA-typed donors comprised around 300 gigabases of sequencing data and approximately 85 million unique TCR sequences. Of the 300 to 450 genotyped donors, roughly 80% were placed in the genetic ancestry cluster associated with self-reported Caucasian donors. The study aimed to test whether cataloging public T cell receptors could reveal signatures of past pathogen exposure. The study profiled the T cell repertoires of about 640 subjects by immunosequencing and related them to cytomegalovirus serostatus. In addition to the first cohort of 666 subjects, a separate validation cohort of approximately 130 different subjects was used. To predict cytomegalovirus infection status, the study brought together high-throughput TCR immunosequencing, statistical association of individual TCRs with disease status, and machine learning. A later analysis re-examined previously published TCR beta repertoires from 600 to 700 donors and added high-resolution HLA genotyping to investigate patterns of TCR occurrence. In the later analysis, no new phenotypic data were used to find candidate immune exposures; instead, reliance was placed on TCR beta sequences and their occurrence across donors. In an earlier analysis of 550 to 700 of the donors, high-throughput TCR beta sequencing was used to judge whether each TCR beta V gene segment behaved as functional or pseudogenic. Alongside the repertoire data, information on donor age, sex, ethnicity and CMV serostatus was compiled. In a later genetic analysis, genome-wide SNP genotypes for about three fifths of the 666 donors were used, and that subset was treated as a discovery cohort. Every repertoire in the discovery cohort had been generated on one and the same sequencing platform. HLA typing included class I and class II loci at four-digit resolution. Typing coverage differed by locus: A, B, C, DRB1 and DQB1 were typed in roughly 620-640 donors, DQA1 in approximately 520, DPA1 in 600 to 610, and DPB1 in approximately 450. A few DR-DQ haplotypes were treated as single units for association and clustering because of strong linkage in the cohort. Among several hundred genotyped donors of the cohort, an average of about 220,000 unique TCR beta nucleotide sequences was sequenced per donor, of which about 19% were non-productive.

The V and J ends are trimmed by 6 bases and 5 bases, leaving 13 bases between them. The CDR1 and CDR2 encoded by the germline V gene (reference sequence) are LNHDA and SQIVND. The CDR3 spans 13 residues, from the cysteine through the phenylalanine. Only the CDR3 DNA stays, 39 bases, in frame from base 1. The cohort was made up of around 720 healthy bone marrow donors. All cohort members were sampled while nominally healthy, although unrecorded immune exposures were likely present. The donor was CMV seropositive and belonged to the group of 250 to 350 seropositive cohort members. Every donor gave a peripheral blood sample, and the peripheral blood mononuclear cells from that sample were used for TCR beta sequencing. Genomic DNA was extracted from the blood cell samples with the Qiagen DNeasy Blood Extraction Kit. To prepare the library, the immunoSEQ multiplex PCR assay was applied. For the multiplex PCR, a mixture combining 60 forward primers for TCR Vbeta segments and 13 reverse primers for TCR Jbeta segments was used. The CDR3 region of rearranged TCR beta genes was amplified from genomic DNA by a multiplex PCR assay. On the Illumina HiSeq System, the amplified TCR beta libraries were sequenced as 87-base-pair reads. In the source study's methods: Across the roughly 670 repertoires, a later analysis counted about 81 million unique TCR beta chains, around 11 million of which were shared by at least two donors. To remove PCR and sequencing errors, raw reads were error-corrected and collapsed into unique sequences using a nearest-neighbor algorithm that merged closely related sequences. V, D and J gene segments were assigned by aligning CDR3 sequences to IMGT reference sequences. For a sequence to be retained, at least a six-nucleotide match to both a V gene segment and a J gene segment was required. Rearrangements were classified as productive when the CDR3 lacked stop codons and remained in frame with V and J, and all other rearrangements were classified as non-productive. Following IMGT convention, CDR3 was defined as the stretch from the second conserved V-encoded cysteine up to the conserved J-encoded phenylalanine. In an earlier analysis of around 600 of the donors, sequences lacking an unambiguous match to a single V gene segment were excluded. In an earlier analysis of more than 500 of the donors, a V segment was called functional when productive rearrangements were above 56.7%, and segregating when the standard deviation between donors exceeded 5%. A statistical classification framework was built to diagnose cytomegalovirus status from the catalog of TCR beta chain sequences. V and J gene assignment, in a later analysis, came from comparing TCR nucleotide sequences with IMGT/GENE-DB human TR gene sequences. A later analysis assigned CDR3 sequences and most-parsimonious VDJ recombination scenarios with the TCRdist pipeline. In a later analysis, each TCR beta chain was defined by its CDR3 amino acid sequence together with its V-gene family, and reads without a unique V-gene family were excluded. To address suspected cross-contamination and a sequencing artifact, a later analysis removed 550 to 750 highly shared, low-generation-probability nucleotide sequences. For each public chain, a later analysis derived a clonal expansion index from normalized ranks of inferred template counts within each repertoire. A later analysis computed generation probabilities with a VDJ recombination model fitted to out-of-frame rearrangements, and checked the results against IGoR. A later analysis scored TCR-TCR, TCR-HLA and TCR-CMV co-occurrence with hypergeometric tests, applying a repertoire-size bias correction to TCR pairs. False discovery rates were estimated in a later analysis by permuting HLA or CMV assignments 20 times. A later analysis grouped co-occurring TCRs with DBSCAN, adding TCRdist sequence similarity when clustering within HLA-allele-positive subsets. Repertoires with fewer than 30,000 or more than 120,000 public chains, plus five repertoires with anomalous nucleotide sharing, were excluded from co-occurrence clustering. TCRdb limited this immuneACCESS table to in-frame rearrangements with V and J called. A share of clones is missing; checked studies link under half to unresolved V genes, and the rest is unexplained. Clonal size and the V and J genes are those of that table, whereas D and trimming came from the DNA. The sample table records under 200,000 clones; about 70% of these occur just once. The ten largest account for around 4.5% of the sample.

The research as a whole found: In a later analysis, several top co-occurrence clusters were reported to appear linked to parvovirus B19, influenza, CMV and Epstein-Barr virus. Specific HLA alleles were associated with over 15,000 TCR beta sequences at a false discovery rate of 0.05 in a later analysis. A later genetic analysis associated a missense DCLRE1C variant with V-gene and J-gene trimming of TCR beta chains, and an independent cohort replicated the association. Roughly uniform sequencing depth across donors was assumed in presence/absence analyses, although this assumption may not hold. In an earlier analysis of 587 of the donors, most TCR beta V segments appeared in productive rearrangements about 90% or about 30% of the time, broadly matching IMGT annotations. A later analysis found that most CMV-associated TCR beta chains appeared HLA-restricted, with HLA associations seemingly driven largely by CMV exposure. The sequencing pipeline was judged likely to have produced a cluster of highly shared sequence variants as a technical artifact. A further reported finding was that TCR beta sequences accurately predicted the HLA-A and HLA-B alleles for most subjects in the first cohort. The authors suggested that the approach could potentially be generalized to other disease states and immunological phenotypes. Correlated functional status among segregating V segments might reflect linkage disequilibrium, but an unknown experimental factor could not be ruled out. Across donors, most TCR sequences were observed very rarely, whereas some public TCRs were present in many individuals. A later analysis found that HLA-associated TCR beta chains were more clonally expanded and had lower generation probabilities than equally common non-associated chains. Immune exposure information for the cohort was limited to CMV serostatus. Because HLA typing was unavailable for some donors at each locus, only the typed subset was used in association tests. A later genetic analysis reported fewer N-insertions in productive TCRs among donors in an Asian-associated ancestry cluster than the roughly 700-donor mean. The 87-base-pair reads could not distinguish some IMGT-functional V segments, including TRBV6-2 and TRBV6-3, so those segments were excluded. The earlier analysis of nearly 600 of the donors excluded roughly 16 rarely observed V segments, including chromosome 9 orphons, because counts were too low. In a later analysis, the rate of TCR association differed among HLA loci, with DRB1 alleles having the most associated TCRs and HLA-C alleles having the fewest. In both the original and validation cohorts, the classifier was reported to diagnose cytomegalovirus status with high specificity and sensitivity. Strong co-occurrence of HLA alleles, especially DR and DQ, made assigning TCR associations to individual alleles difficult. Only TCR beta chains were sequenced in this cohort, and the absence of alpha or paired-chain data limited detectable features. The study gave a list of more than 150 TCR beta chains associated with cytomegalovirus. A few of the identified cytomegalovirus-associated TCR beta chains were confirmed in vitro to be specific for cytomegalovirus antigens.

Recombination linked TRBV19 to TRBJ1-1; a tentative D call is TRBD1 (5 bases match). The clonotype originates from a woman aged 18-35 years in good health and CMV-seropositive. Sequencing was performed on PBMCs. The DNA sequence is TGTGCCAGTAGAGCAGGAGGGGAAACTGAAGCTTTCTTT. This sequence encodes CASRAGGETEAFF.